Below are 5 T cell receptor beta chains sequenced from a single sample in a study of a mutant IDH1 vaccine in newly diagnosed glioma. Libraries were prepared by immunoSEQ multiplex PCR; TCRdb keeps only in-frame clonotypes and omits some of them. The table lists over 45,000 clones, 80% of them singletons. No antigen has been assigned to these receptors. Time point given: week 23, last vaccination. A single vaccine dose contained 300 ug of mutant IDH1 20-mer peptide, and topical imiquimod was used with it. This sample comprised PBMCs, obtained from a glioma patient whose treatment included an IDH1 peptide vaccine. These receptors all come from a middle-aged man with glioma.

The rearrangement joins TRBV30 to TRBJ1-1; 7 bases fit TRBD1. The CDR3 loop spans 14 amino acids. Germline V lookup: CDR1 GTSNPN, CDR2 SVGIG (reference sequence). After removal of 3 bases from V and 4 bases from J, the junction contained 8 bases not matched to a gene. CDR3 residues: CAWRGQAVTTEAFF. As DNA, the CDR3 is TGTGCCTGGAGAGGACAGGCTGTGACCACTGAAGCTTTCTTT.

The chain links TRBV5-1 to TRBJ2-7, with D tentatively TRBD1 or TRBD2 (5 bases each). Germline V gene data show CDR1 as SGHRS and CDR2 as YFSETQ. Trimming left V 4 bases short and J 3 bases short, with 11 bases between. The CDR3 spans 13 residues. The CDR3: CASSPGPSYEQYF. The CDR3 DNA is TGCGCCAGCAGCCCGGGACCGAGCTACGAGCAGTACTTC.

This clone is labeled as medium-sized. CDR3 DNA: TGTGCCAGCAGAGGGACAGGGGGCGATGGCTACACCTTC. This gives the protein CASRGTGGDGYTF. The chain joins TRBV6-1 to TRBJ1-2; 12 bases are a match to TRBD1. V trimming: 6 bases; J trimming: 6 bases; junction bases outside the gene matches: 2. The CDR3 spans 13 residues. Germline V gene data show CDR1 as MNHNS and CDR2 as SASEGT.

The CDR3 DNA sequence: TGTGCCAGCAGTGATGAGGGCAGGGGGCCTGGAGAGCAGTACTTC. Encoded protein: CASSDEGRGPGEQYF. V gene TRBV2 combines with J gene TRBJ2-7; 8 bases map to TRBD1. V lost 3 bases, J lost 7 bases, and 11 bases stayed unmatched. The CDR3 contains 15 residues. The V gene's germline CDR1 is SNHLY and CDR2 FYNNEI.

V is TRBV6-5 and J is TRBJ2-2; no reliable D call. The ends were cut back, 0 bases at V and 2 bases at J, with 4 bases in the middle. CDR3 length equals 14 residues. The germline V gene encodes CDR1 MNHEY and CDR2 SVGAGI. The CDR3 DNA is TGTGCCAGCAGTTACTCGTTCAACACCGGGGAGCTGTTTTTT. This sequence encodes CASSYSFNTGELFF.